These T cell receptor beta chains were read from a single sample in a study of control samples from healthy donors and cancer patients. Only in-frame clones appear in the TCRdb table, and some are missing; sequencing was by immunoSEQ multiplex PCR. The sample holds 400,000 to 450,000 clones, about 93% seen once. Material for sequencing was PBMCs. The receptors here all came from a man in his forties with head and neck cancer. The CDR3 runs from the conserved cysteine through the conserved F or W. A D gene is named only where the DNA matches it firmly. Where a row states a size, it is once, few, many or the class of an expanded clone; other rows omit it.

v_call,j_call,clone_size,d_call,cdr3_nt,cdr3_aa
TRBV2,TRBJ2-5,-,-,TGTGCCACGGGTTCTGCATCAGAGACCCAGTACTTC,CATGSASETQYF
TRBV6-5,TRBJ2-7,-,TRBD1,TGTGCCAGCAGTTACACCGGGACAGCCCACGAGCAGTACTTC,CASSYTGTAHEQYF
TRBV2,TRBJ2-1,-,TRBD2,TGTGCCACCGACCCGGGACTAGGGGTCAATGAGCAGTTCTTC,CATDPGLGVNEQFF
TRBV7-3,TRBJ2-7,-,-,TGTGCCAGCAGCTTAAGGGCTCAGGGCCTCTACGAGCAGTACTTC,CASSLRAQGLYEQYF
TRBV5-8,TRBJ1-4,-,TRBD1,TGTGCCAGCAGCTTTGACAGGGGAGCTAATGAAAAACTGTTTTTT,CASSFDRGANEKLFF
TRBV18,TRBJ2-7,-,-,TGTGCCAGCTCACAGGGGAACGAGCAGTACTTC,CASSQGNEQYF
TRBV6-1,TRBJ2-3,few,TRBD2,TGTGCCAGCAGTGAACTAGGACTTGCCGGGACTAGCAACACAGATACGCAGTATTTT,CASSELGLAGTSNTDTQYF
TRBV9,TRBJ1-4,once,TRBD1,TGTGCCAGCAGCCCCACGGGACAGGGGCCGAGGTCGGAAAAACTGTTTTTT,CASSPTGQGPRSEKLFF
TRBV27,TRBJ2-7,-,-,TGTGCCAGCAGTTCCTTCAGGGAGCACTACGAGCAGTACTTC,CASSSFREHYEQYF
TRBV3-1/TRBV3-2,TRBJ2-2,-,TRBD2,TGTGCCAGCAGCCGAGCCGGGACTAGCGGCACCGGGGAGCTGTTTTTT,CASSRAGTSGTGELFF
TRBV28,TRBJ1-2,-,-,TGTGCCAGCAGTTTGGGGGTCTATGGCTACACCTTC,CASSLGVYGYTF
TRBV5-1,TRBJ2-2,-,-,TGCGCCAGCAGCCTGAATCGACATTCGAACACCGGGGAGCTGTTTTTT,CASSLNRHSNTGELFF
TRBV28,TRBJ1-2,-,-,TGTGCCAGCAGATCCCACCAGACTAACTATGGCTACACCTTC,CASRSHQTNYGYTF
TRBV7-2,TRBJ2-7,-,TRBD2,TGTGCCAGCAGCTACATCGGGGGGGGAAGTGAGCAGTACTTC,CASSYIGGGSEQYF
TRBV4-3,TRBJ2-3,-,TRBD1,TGCGCCAGCAGCCAATATGCTACAGGGGAATCCCTCACAGATACGCAGTATTTT,CASSQYATGESLTDTQYF
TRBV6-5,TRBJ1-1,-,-,TGTGCCAGCAGCAGGCCTGGGACTGAAGCTTTCTTT,CASSRPGTEAFF
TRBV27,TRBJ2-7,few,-,TGTGCCAGCAGTTCCTATTTTGAGGGCTCCTACGAGCAGTACTTC,CASSSYFEGSYEQYF
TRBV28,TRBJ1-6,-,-,TGTGCCAGCAGTCCCCTTGGGGGGGCCTATAATTCACCCCTCCACTTT,CASSPLGGAYNSPLHF
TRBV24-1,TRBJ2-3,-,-,TGTGCCACCAGTGACGGACGGGTGGATACGCAGTATTTT,CATSDGRVDTQYF
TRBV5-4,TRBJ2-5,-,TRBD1,TGTGCCAGCAGCTTACAGGGGGTTCTTGAGACCCAGTACTTC,CASSLQGVLETQYF
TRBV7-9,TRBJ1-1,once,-,TGTGCCAGCAGCTCAAGGGAGGCAAGTGCTTTCTTT,CASSSREASAFF
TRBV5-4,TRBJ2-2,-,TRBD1,TGTGCCAGCAGACCGATCTCAGGGGGCTCCCGGGAGCTGTTTTTT,CASRPISGGSRELFF
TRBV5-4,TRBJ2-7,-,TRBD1,TGTGCCAGCAGCTTGGCCGTGCAGGGGGCCTACGAGCAGTACTTC,CASSLAVQGAYEQYF
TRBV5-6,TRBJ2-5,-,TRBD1,TGTGCCAGCAGCCCGACAGGGAGAACAGAGACCCAGTACTTC,CASSPTGRTETQYF
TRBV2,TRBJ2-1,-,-,TGTGCCAGCAGTGACATTGGGGCGCGGGCGGACAATGAGCAGTTCTTC,CASSDIGARADNEQFF
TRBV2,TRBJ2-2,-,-,TGTGCCAGCAGTGCTGGGGCCCCCGGGGAGCTGTTTTTT,CASSAGAPGELFF
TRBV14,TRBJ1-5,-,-,TGTGCCAGCAGCCAATCGGGGTCTGGGGCTGGAGGGACCCAGCATTTT,CASSQSGSGAGGTQHF
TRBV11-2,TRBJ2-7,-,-,TGTGCCAGCAGCTTAGTCGTTGGGGGATCCTACGAGCAGTACTTC,CASSLVVGGSYEQYF
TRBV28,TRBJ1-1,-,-,TGTGCCAGCAGTTTGCACACAGGGTTCACTGAAGCTTTCTTT,CASSLHTGFTEAFF
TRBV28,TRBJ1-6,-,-,TGTGCCACCTCCCGTTGGGGGGTGAATTCACCCCTCCACTTT,CATSRWGVNSPLHF
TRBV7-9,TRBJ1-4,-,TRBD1,TGTGCCAGCGGATTGGAGAGGGGGCGTAATGAAAAACTGTTTTTT,CASGLERGRNEKLFF
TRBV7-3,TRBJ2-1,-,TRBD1,TGTGCCAGCAGCTCTCTACAGGGGGCCAGGGAGCAGTTCTTC,CASSSLQGAREQFF
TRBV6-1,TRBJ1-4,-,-,TGTGCCAGCACCCAGGGGACAAGCAATGAAAAACTGTTTTTT,CASTQGTSNEKLFF
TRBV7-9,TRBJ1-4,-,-,TGTGCCAGCAGCTCCGACGGTGCAACTAATGAAAAACTGTTTTTT,CASSSDGATNEKLFF
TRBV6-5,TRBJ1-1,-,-,TGTGCCAGCAGACCAGAGCAGGGTTCAAACACTGAAGCTTTCTTT,CASRPEQGSNTEAFF
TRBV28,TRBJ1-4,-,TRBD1,TGTGCCAGCCTGGACAGGGGGACTGAAAAACTGTTTTTT,CASLDRGTEKLFF
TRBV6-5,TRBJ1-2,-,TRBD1,TGTGCCAGGCGGGGTGGACAGGGCGTGGGCTACACCTTC,CARRGGQGVGYTF
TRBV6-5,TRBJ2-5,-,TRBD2,TGTGCCAGCAGTTACAACCCTAGCGGCCAAGAGACCCAGTACTTC,CASSYNPSGQETQYF
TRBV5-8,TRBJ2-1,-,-,TGTGCCAGCAGCTTACGAGGGCAGTTCTTC,CASSLRGQFF
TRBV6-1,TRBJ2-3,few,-,TGTGCCAGCAGTGAGCCCCTAATCGCACATATAGGCACAGATACGCAGTATTTT,CASSEPLIAHIGTDTQYF
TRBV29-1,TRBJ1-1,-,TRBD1,TGCAGCGGGGGACAGGGGGACACTGAAGCTTTCTTT,CSGGQGDTEAFF
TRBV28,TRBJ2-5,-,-,TGTGCCAGCAGTTCGCTACAGGAGACCCAGTACTTC,CASSSLQETQYF
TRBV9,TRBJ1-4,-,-,TGTGCCAGCAGCGTAGATGCGGACGAAAAACTGTTTTTT,CASSVDADEKLFF
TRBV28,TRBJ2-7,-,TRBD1,TGTGCCAGCAGTTTAACGGGACAGGGATACTCCTACGAGCAGTACTTC,CASSLTGQGYSYEQYF
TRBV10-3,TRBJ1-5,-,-,TGTGCCATCAGTGAGGTAGGGGAAGGTAATCAGCCCCAGCATTTT,CAISEVGEGNQPQHF
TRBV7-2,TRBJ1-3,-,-,TGTGCCAGCAGCTTAGTAGTCTCTGGAAACACCATATATTTT,CASSLVVSGNTIYF
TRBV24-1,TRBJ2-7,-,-,TGTGCCACCAGTACTGGGGGAAACTACGAGCAGTACTTC,CATSTGGNYEQYF